This entry features one T cell receptor beta chain sequence. Libraries were prepared by immunoSEQ multiplex PCR; TCRdb keeps only in-frame clonotypes and omits some of them. Seen here are around 25,000 clones, 72% observed once, and the top ten hold approximately 3.6%. From germline, CDR1 is LNHNV and CDR2 YYDKDF (reference sequence). The CDR3 covers 15 residues. Trimming took 6 bases from V and 1 from J, leaving 13 bases between them. This entry comes from a study of PD-1 blockade in classical Hodgkin lymphoma. The sample's time point: cycle 4 day 1 (C4D1), after less than 7 weeks of nivolumab. Every patient relapsed after autologous stem cell transplantation, and brentuximab vedotin exposure varied.

The chain has TRBV15 and TRBJ1-5; perhaps TRBD1 as D (5 bases). The TCR comes from a human donor with classical Hodgkin lymphoma. Sequencing was performed on peripheral blood mononuclear cells (PBMCs), taken before the fourth cycle of nivolumab. Here the CDR3 DNA reads TGTGCCACCAGGAGGGGTTTTATGAGCAATCAGCCCCAGCATTTT. This codes for CATRRGFMSNQPQHF.